This T cell receptor beta chain was documented in a study of cytomegalovirus exposure and HLA in healthy donors. Study findings and constraints: High sensitivity and specificity were reportedly achieved when the classifier diagnosed cytomegalovirus status. The study flagged roughly 160 TCR beta chains as cytomegalovirus-associated. Presence/absence analyses assumed roughly uniform sequencing depth across donors. Productive status was seen about 87% or about 30% of the time for most TCR beta V segments in an earlier analysis.

This PCR relied on a set of 60 Vbeta primers and 13 Jbeta primers. The data were produced by immunoSEQ multiplex PCR, yet TCRdb's version contains in-frame clones alone and is incomplete. In total, the table holds 75,000 to 100,000 clones. As for this clone: Its antigen is still unknown.

The CDR3 consists of 15 residues. Trimming took 4 bases from V and 1 from J; bases not matched to a gene: 5. The V gene's germline CDR1 is MDHEN and CDR2 SYDVKM. This sequence was found in a woman in her sixties or seventies in good health and CMV-seronegative. This sequence joins TRBV28 and TRBJ1-1; TRBD1 aligns across 8 bases. The sample taken for sequencing was PBMCs. As DNA, the CDR3 is TGTGCCAGCAGTTCCTCCGGGACAGGGAACACTGAAGCTTTCTTT. This sequence encodes CASSSSGTGNTEAFF.